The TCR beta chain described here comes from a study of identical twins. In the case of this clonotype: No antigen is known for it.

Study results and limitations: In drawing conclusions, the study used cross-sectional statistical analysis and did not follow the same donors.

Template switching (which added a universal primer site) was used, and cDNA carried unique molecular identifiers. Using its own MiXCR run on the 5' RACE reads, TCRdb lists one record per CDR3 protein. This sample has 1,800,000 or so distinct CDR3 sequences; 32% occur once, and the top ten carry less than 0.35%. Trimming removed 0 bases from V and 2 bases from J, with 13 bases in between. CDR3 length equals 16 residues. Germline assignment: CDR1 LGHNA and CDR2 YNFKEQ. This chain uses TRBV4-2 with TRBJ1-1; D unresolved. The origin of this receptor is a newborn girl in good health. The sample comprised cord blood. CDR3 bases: TGTGCCAGCAGCCAAGAAAGGGATTGGGGTAACACTGAAGCTTTCTTT. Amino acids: CASSQERDWGNTEAFF.